These 24 T cell receptor beta chains originate from one sample sequenced in a study of blood T cell repertoires in COVID-19. Libraries were prepared by immunoSEQ multiplex PCR; TCRdb keeps only in-frame clonotypes and omits some of them. The data contain approximately 670,000 clones, approximately 90% of them seen just once; the ten biggest clones take up under 0.3%. The sample comprised peripheral blood. The source of these receptors is a woman aged 18 to 35 with acute or convalescent COVID-19.

The chain recombines TRBV6-5 with TRBJ1-2, with 8 positions matching TRBD1. The trim removed 6 bases at V and 4 bases at J, leaving 7 bases unmatched. CDR1 is MNHEY, CDR2 SVGAGI, per germline. The CDR3 is 14 residues long. The CDR3 sequence: CASSPTGEGYGYTF. The CDR3 bases are TGTGCCAGCAGCCCGACAGGGGAAGGCTATGGCTACACCTTC.

Concerning this clone: At the DNA level, this CDR3 is encoded by other sequences in the same sample as well. The CDR3 DNA follows: TGCGCCAGCAGCTTGGGGACAGGGGACTATGGCTACACCTTC. It codes for CASSLGTGDYGYTF. This sequence joins TRBV5-1 and TRBJ1-2, with 9 bases lining up with TRBD1. The germline V gene has CDR1 SGHRS and CDR2 YFSETQ. The CDR3 covers 14 residues. With 0 bases clipped from V and 3 bases from J, the junction kept 0 bases outside the gene matches.

The rearrangement joins TRBV28 to TRBJ1-1, with D uncertain. V was trimmed by 5 bases and J by 3 bases, leaving 16 bases between them. Germline-derived CDR1 and CDR2 are MDHEN and SYDVKM. The CDR3 is made up of 15 amino acids. CDR3 DNA sequence: TGTGCCAGCAGTCCGGGCGGGTCAATTTACACTGAAGCTTTCTTT. Translating gives CASSPGGSIYTEAFF.

This chain uses TRBV27 with TRBJ2-6; D not certain. The V gene lost 3 bases and the J gene lost 0 bases, with 6 bases spanning the gap. This CDR3 comprises 15 residues. Germline CDR1 reads MNHEY; CDR2 reads SMNVEV (reference sequence). CDR3 sequence (DNA): TGTGCCAGCAGTTTTGTCTCCTCTGGGGCCAACGTCCTGACTTTC. Translating gives CASSFVSSGANVLTF.

The J gene is TRBJ2-1, the V gene TRBV2; TRBD1 matches at 8 bases. CDR1 and CDR2 from the germline V gene are SNHLY and FYNNEI. The CDR3 sequence is 14 residues long. The J segment lost 3 bases and the V segment lost 7 bases, leaving 5 bases of the junction unmatched. As DNA, the CDR3 is TGTGCCAGCACCCGAACAGGGGGCTACAATGAGCAGTTCTTC. Translating gives CASTRTGGYNEQFF. Based on the CDR3 plus reference TRBV2 and TRBJ2-1, the full variable domain is EPEVTQTPSHQVTQMGQEVILRCVPISNHLYFYWYRQILGQKVEFLVSFYNNEISEKSEIFDDQFSVERPDGSNFTLKIRSTKLEDSAMYFCASTRTGGYNEQFFGPGTRLTVL.

The chain carries TRBV18 and TRBJ2-1, with TRBD1 matching 8 bases. V lost 3 bases and J lost 6; bases outside the gene matches: 4. Germline V gene sequence: CDR1 KGHSH, CDR2 LQKENI. The CDR3 totals 14 residues. CDR3 coding DNA: TGTGCCAGCTCACCGGACAGGGTAGGCAATGAGCAGTTCTTC. Translating gives CASSPDRVGNEQFF. Together with reference TRBV18 and TRBJ2-1, the CDR3 gives the full variable domain: NAGVMQNPRHLVRRRGQEARLRCSPMKGHSHVYWYRQLPEEGLKFMVYLQKENIIDESGMPKERFSAEFPKEGPSILRIQQVVRGDSAAYFCASSPDRVGNEQFFGPGTRLTVL.

V gene TRBV18 combines with J gene TRBJ1-3; TRBD1 might be the D (5 bases). The germline V gene encodes CDR1 KGHSH and CDR2 LQKENI. The V and J ends lost 1 base and 1 base respectively, with 11 bases between them. There are 16 residues in the CDR3. The CDR3 DNA reads TGTGCCAGCTCACCACAAGACAGCACTTCTGGAAACACCATATATTTT. This sequence encodes CASSPQDSTSGNTIYF.

A single count supports this clone. V gene TRBV28 combines with J gene TRBJ1-2; TRBD1 might be the D (6 bases). This CDR3 comprises 14 residues. V lost 6 bases to trimming and J lost 6 bases, with 17 bases between them. Germline CDR1 and CDR2: MDHEN and SYDVKM. CDR3 in DNA: TGTGCCAGCAGCCCATCCCAGGGGCGAGATGGCTACACCTTC. It specifies CASSPSQGRDGYTF.

The chain has TRBV19 and TRBJ1-1; D gene uncertain. Germline loops: CDR1 LNHDA, CDR2 SQIVND (reference sequence). The CDR3 is 13 residues long. Trimming pared 7 bases from V and 0 bases from J, leaving 9 bases between. The CDR3 nucleotides read TGTGCCAGTAACGGAGAATTGAACACTGAAGCTTTCTTT. Amino acids: CASNGELNTEAFF.

The chain links TRBV14 to TRBJ2-1, with 7 bases fitting TRBD1. CDR3 size: 15 residues. The germline V gene has CDR1 SGHDN and CDR2 FVKESK. The ends lost 0 bases at V and 9 bases at J; junction bases unmatched: 8. The CDR3 nucleotides are TGTGCCAGCAGCCAAGATGCAAGGGGGCGAGGTGAGCAGTTCTTC. Its translation is CASSQDARGRGEQFF. Looking up the rest from reference TRBV14 and TRBJ2-1 gives the full variable domain: EAGVTQFPSHSVIEKGQTVTLRCDPISGHDNLYWYRRVMGKEIKFLLHFVKESKQDESGMPNNRFLAERTGGTYSTLKVQPAELEDSGVYFCASSQDARGRGEQFFGPGTRLTVL.

The J gene is TRBJ2-1, the V gene TRBV11-3; D perhaps matches TRBD2 (6 bases). Per germline, CDR1 SGHNT and CDR2 YENEEA. This CDR3 spans 15 amino acids. V dropped 2 bases and J dropped 0 bases, with 8 bases sitting between them. CDR3 nucleotide sequence: TGTGCCAGCAGCTTAACCGGGAGCTCCTACAATGAGCAGTTCTTC. Residues: CASSLTGSSYNEQFF.

V usage is TRBV5-6 and J usage is TRBJ2-1; 12 bases align to TRBD2. The CDR3 loop spans 14 amino acids. The germline V gene encodes CDR1 SGHDT and CDR2 YYEEEE. Trimming removed 0 bases from V and 12 bases from J; junction bases left unmatched: 4. The CDR3 sequence: CASSLGTTSGGQFF. CDR3 DNA: TGTGCCAGCAGCTTGGGCACGACTAGCGGGGGGCAGTTCTTC.

CDR3 nucleotide sequence: TGTGCCAGCAGGAACGACATTAATAATTCACCCCTCCACTTT. It encodes CASRNDINNSPLHF. V is TRBV5-5 and J is TRBJ1-6; no clear D. The CDR3 length is 14 residues. The V gene's germline CDR1 is SGHKS and CDR2 YYEKEE (reference sequence). Between the trimmed V and J ends, which lost 5 bases and 5 bases, there was a span of 11 bases.

This rearrangement joins TRBV5-1 to TRBJ1-2; TRBD1 might be the D (6 bases). V lost 4 bases and J 8 bases, leaving 15 bases between the germline ends. Germline CDR1 and CDR2: SGHRS and YFSETQ. There are 13 residues in the CDR3. The CDR3, as DNA: TGCGCCAGCAGCGAGTCCGGGGGGGCCGGCTACACCTTC. Residues: CASSESGGAGYTF.

This sequence joins TRBV5-1 and TRBJ2-7; maybe TRBD2 (6 bases). Trimming removed 4 bases at V and 3 bases at J, with 14 bases between. Germline CDR1 and CDR2: SGHRS and YFSETQ. The CDR3 length is 14 residues. CDR3 protein: CASSDFLADYEQYF. In DNA form, the CDR3 reads TGCGCCAGCAGCGATTTTTTAGCGGACTACGAGCAGTACTTC.

V usage is TRBV2 and J usage is TRBJ2-7; 8 bases map to TRBD1. The V gene's germline CDR1 is SNHLY and CDR2 FYNNEI. CDR3 length equals 14 residues. J lost 7 bases, V lost 8 bases, and 13 bases had no gene match. The CDR3 region has the DNA TGTGCCAGCCAACCGGGACAGGAGACGAAAGAGCAGTACTTC. Translating it yields CASQPGQETKEQYF. The whole variable domain, remainder taken from reference TRBV2 and TRBJ2-7, is EPEVTQTPSHQVTQMGQEVILRCVPISNHLYFYWYRQILGQKVEFLVSFYNNEISEKSEIFDDQFSVERPDGSNFTLKIRSTKLEDSAMYFCASQPGQETKEQYFGPGTRLTVT.

The V gene is TRBV28, the J gene TRBJ1-2, with no clear D. V shed 5 bases and J shed 8 bases, with 12 bases lying between them. This CDR3 has 12 amino acids. Per the germline V gene, CDR1 is MDHEN and CDR2 is SYDVKM. The CDR3 reads CASSADLHGYTF. CDR3 nucleotides: TGTGCCAGCAGTGCGGACTTGCACGGCTACACCTTC.

The chain carries TRBV19 and TRBJ2-7; the D is unclear. Germline V gene data show CDR1 as LNHDA and CDR2 as SQIVND (reference sequence). V lost 9 bases, J lost 4 bases, and 10 bases lay in between. The CDR3 covers 11 residues. CDR3 region: CASSNIYEQYF. Written as DNA, the CDR3 is TGTGCCAGCTCCAACATATACGAGCAGTACTTC.

The CDR3 DNA reads TGTGCCAGCAGCTTAGGAGGACAGGGAACCGATACGCAGTATTTT. Translating it yields CASSLGGQGTDTQYF. The chain is built from TRBV7-2 and TRBJ2-3; 8 bases line up with TRBD1. The CDR3 contains 15 residues. Germline V lookup: CDR1 SGHTA, CDR2 FQGNSA. The trim removed 1 base at V and 6 bases at J, leaving 6 bases unmatched.

This clone appeared many times. CDR3 nucleotide sequence: TGTGCCAGCAGCCAATGGGAGGGTGGCTACGAGCAGTACTTC. Amino acid sequence: CASSQWEGGYEQYF. The J gene is TRBJ2-7, the V gene TRBV3-1 (or the pseudogene TRBV3-2), with 7 positions matching TRBD2. V shed 2 bases, J shed 3 bases, and the junction held 4 bases outside the gene matches. This CDR3 is 14 amino acids long. Germline CDR1 and CDR2: LGHDT and YNNKEL (reference sequence).

This sequence joins TRBV18 and TRBJ1-1; 7 positions agree with TRBD1. Trimming removed 4 bases from V and 1 base from J; junction bases left unmatched: 3. Germline V gene data show CDR1 as KGHSH and CDR2 as LQKENI. The CDR3 contains 14 residues. CDR3 nucleotides: TGTGCCAGCTCACGGGCAGGGGGGAACACTGAAGCTTTCTTT. Protein sequence: CASSRAGGNTEAFF. The variable domain in full, with the rest retrieved from reference TRBV18 and TRBJ1-1, is NAGVMQNPRHLVRRRGQEARLRCSPMKGHSHVYWYRQLPEEGLKFMVYLQKENIIDESGMPKERFSAEFPKEGPSILRIQQVVRGDSAAYFCASSRAGGNTEAFFGQGTRLTVV.

The gene calls are TRBV28 and TRBJ1-2; D unclear. V was shortened by 5 bases and J by 1 base, with 17 bases between the two germline ends. This CDR3 region has 16 residues. Looked up from germline, CDR1 is MDHEN and CDR2 is SYDVKM. The CDR3 bases are TGTGCCAGCAGTCCCGCCCCCGGGAGGAATAACTATGGCTACACCTTC. The encoded protein is CASSPAPGRNNYGYTF.

This clone showed up just once. The chain recombines TRBV21-1 with TRBJ2-5; TRBD2 was called by the table and not checked on the DNA. TRBV21-1 is marked as a pseudogene. This CDR3 comprises 14 residues. The CDR3 DNA is TGTGCCAGCAGCAAAGCAAGCTCCGGAGAGACCCAGTACTTC. Translation gives CASSKASSGETQYF.

This clone occurred once. Other nucleotide sequences from this sample produce the same CDR3. The rearrangement joins TRBV9 to TRBJ2-7; TRBD2 matches at 9 bases. The CDR3 is 15 residues long. J gave up 3 bases and V 0 bases, and 4 bases lay outside the gene matches. CDR1 is SGDLS and CDR2 is YYNGEE in the germline V gene. In DNA form, the CDR3 reads TGTGCCAGCAGCGTAGGGGGTAGCGGGGGCTACGAGCAGTACTTC. Encoded protein: CASSVGGSGGYEQYF. Combining the CDR3 with reference TRBV9 and TRBJ2-7 gives the whole variable domain DSGVTQTPKHLITATGQRVTLRCSPRSGDLSVYWYQQSLDQGLQFLIQYYNGEERAKGNILERFSAQQFPDLHSELNLSSLELGDSALYFCASSVGGSGGYEQYFGPGTRLTVT.